These 13 T cell receptor beta chains were all obtained from the same sample, sequenced in a study of cytomegalovirus exposure and HLA in healthy donors. The PCR made use of 60 Vbeta and 13 Jbeta primers. Sequencing used immunoSEQ multiplex PCR; TCRdb keeps in-frame clones, though not all of them. The table lists approximately 150,000 clones, almost 80% of them singletons. The sample taken for sequencing was PBMCs. These receptors originate from a man between 18 and 35 years old in good health and CMV-seropositive.

The sample holds a few counts of this clone. The chain has TRBV6-1 and TRBJ1-2; D remains unclear. V shed 0 bases and J shed 2 bases, with 10 bases lying between them. Per the germline V gene, CDR1 is MNHNS and CDR2 is SASEGT. The CDR3 covers 15 residues. The DNA for the CDR3 is TGTGCCAGCAGTGAAGCTCGGCAGGCCAACTATGGCTACACCTTC. This gives the protein CASSEARQANYGYTF.

The chain recombines TRBV14 with TRBJ2-1; D is possibly TRBD2 (7 bases). This CDR3 has 16 amino acids. Deletions cut 1 base from V and 8 bases from J, with 18 bases between. The germline gives CDR1 SGHDN, CDR2 FVKESK. The CDR3, as DNA: TGTGCCAGCAGCCAAGCCTCGGGGGGCCTATACTATGAGCAGTTCTTC. Translation: CASSQASGGLYYEQFF.

The rearrangement joins TRBV19 to TRBJ1-3, with TRBD1 as a possible D gene (6 bases). Trimming removed 5 bases from V and 4 bases from J, with 15 bases in between. In germline, CDR1 is LNHDA, CDR2 SQIVND (reference sequence). This CDR3 is 15 amino acids long. CDR3 in amino acids: CASSPWTGTGNTIYF. CDR3 nucleotides: TGTGCCAGTAGTCCGTGGACCGGGACAGGAAACACCATATATTTT.

The chain couples TRBV25-1 to TRBJ1-5, with D possibly matching TRBD1 (5 bases). The CDR3 covers 14 residues. Trimming pared 5 bases from V and 4 bases from J, leaving 12 bases between. Germline values: CDR1 MGHDK, CDR2 SYGVNS. The CDR3 DNA follows: TGTGCCAGCAGTCCGACAGACGTTAATCAGCCCCAGCATTTT. Its translation: CASSPTDVNQPQHF.

A few counts support this clone. The J gene is TRBJ1-5, the V gene TRBV27; D is unclear. Germline V gene sequence: CDR1 MNHEY, CDR2 SMNVEV (reference sequence). Deletions cut 3 bases from V and 0 bases from J, with 12 bases between. The CDR3 has 16 residues. CDR3 sequence (DNA): TGTGCCAGCAGTTTTTCGGGAGGCTATAGCAATCAGCCCCAGCATTTT. It codes for CASSFSGGYSNQPQHF.

This chain connects TRBV15 to TRBJ2-4, with TRBD1 identical over 10 bases. Germline trimming cut 0 bases from V and 7 bases from J; bases unmatched to any gene: 3. The CDR3 length is 15 residues. Germline CDR1 reads LNHNV; CDR2 reads YYDKDF (reference sequence). This CDR3 reads CATSRDVGQGNIQYF. For the CDR3, the DNA is TGTGCCACCAGCAGAGATGTGGGACAGGGGAACATTCAGTACTTC.

The V and J genes are TRBV28 and TRBJ2-6; D gene unclear. Looked up from germline, CDR1 is MDHEN and CDR2 is SYDVKM. Trimming took 5 bases from V and 0 from J, leaving 5 bases between them. There are 14 residues in the CDR3. This CDR3 is CASSPISGANVLTF. The CDR3 region has the DNA TGTGCCAGCAGTCCTATCTCTGGGGCCAACGTCCTGACTTTC.

The chain has TRBV5-1 and TRBJ2-6, with unresolved D. Per the germline V gene, CDR1 is SGHRS and CDR2 is YFSETQ. V was clipped by 2 bases and J by 3 bases, with 18 bases between them. CDR3 length equals 18 residues. The chain's CDR3 is CASSLPESLVLGANVLTF. Written as DNA, the CDR3 is TGCGCCAGCAGCTTACCTGAAAGCTTAGTCCTTGGGGCCAACGTCCTGACTTTC.

The V gene is TRBV5-5, the J gene TRBJ2-5, with a possible D match to TRBD2 (6 bases). The V gene lost 2 bases and the J gene lost 5 bases, with 16 bases spanning the gap. The CDR3 runs to 15 residues. Germline loops: CDR1 SGHKS, CDR2 YYEKEE (reference sequence). The CDR3 sequence: CASSFHSGTLETQYF. For the CDR3, the DNA is TGTGCCAGCAGCTTCCACTCCGGGACTCTGGAGACCCAGTACTTC.

This clone was seen a handful of times. For the CDR3, the DNA is TGCGCCAGCAGCCAAGGAGGGCGGGGTACTGAAGCTTTCTTT. Translated, it gives CASSQGGRGTEAFF. The chain links TRBV4-1 to TRBJ1-1; D not certain. V lost 1 base and J lost 5, with 11 bases in between. Germline V gene data show CDR1 as MGHRA and CDR2 as YSYEKL. The CDR3 has 14 residues.

This chain joins TRBV21-1 and TRBJ2-1; the table's TRBD2 call for D was not verified on the DNA. TRBV21-1 constitutes a pseudogene. The CDR3 contains 19 residues. As DNA, the CDR3 is TGTGCCAGCAGCAATATGAGGCGTCGGGGGACGGATTACTACAATGAGCAGTTCTTC. This encodes CASSNMRRRGTDYYNEQFF.

The V and J genes are TRBV9 and TRBJ1-1; maybe TRBD1 (5 bases). CDR1 and CDR2 (germline): SGDLS, YYNGEE. Trimming stripped 3 bases from V and 1 base from J, with 7 bases between. The CDR3 length is 13 residues. The CDR3 region is CASSDRPNTEAFF. As DNA, the CDR3 is TGTGCCAGCAGCGACAGGCCGAACACTGAAGCTTTCTTT.

The chain employs TRBV19 and TRBJ2-7; perhaps TRBD2 as D (6 bases). The ends were cut back, 5 bases at V and 4 bases at J, with 18 bases in the middle. Germline V gene data show CDR1 as LNHDA and CDR2 as SQIVND (reference sequence). The CDR3 runs 15 residues. The CDR3, as DNA: TGTGCCAGTAGTCCCCTGGGAGAGGGGAGGTACGAGCAGTACTTC. Its protein is CASSPLGEGRYEQYF.